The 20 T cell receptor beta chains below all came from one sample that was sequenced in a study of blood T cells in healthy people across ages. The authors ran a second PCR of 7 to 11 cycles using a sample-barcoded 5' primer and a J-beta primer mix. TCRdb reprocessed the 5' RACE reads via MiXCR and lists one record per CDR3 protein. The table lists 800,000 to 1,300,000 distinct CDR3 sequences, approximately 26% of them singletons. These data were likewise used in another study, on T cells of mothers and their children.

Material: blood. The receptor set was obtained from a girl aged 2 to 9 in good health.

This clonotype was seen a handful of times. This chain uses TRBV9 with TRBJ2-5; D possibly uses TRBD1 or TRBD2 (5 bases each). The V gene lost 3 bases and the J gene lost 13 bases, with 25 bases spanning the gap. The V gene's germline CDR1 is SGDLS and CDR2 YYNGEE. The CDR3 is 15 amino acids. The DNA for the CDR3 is TGTGCCAGCAGCGGAGCTGGGGGTAGTCAACACGAGCGGTACTTC. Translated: CASSGAGGSQHERYF.

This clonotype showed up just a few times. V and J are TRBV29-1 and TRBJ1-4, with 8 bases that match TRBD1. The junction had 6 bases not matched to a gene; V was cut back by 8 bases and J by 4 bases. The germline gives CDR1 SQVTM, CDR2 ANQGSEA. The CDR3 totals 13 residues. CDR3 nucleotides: TGCAGCATGCGACAGGGGCTTAATGAAAAACTGTTTTTT. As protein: CSMRQGLNEKLFF. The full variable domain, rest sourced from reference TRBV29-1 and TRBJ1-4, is SAVISQKPSRDICQRGTSLTIQCQVDSQVTMMFWYRQQPGQSLTLIATANQGSEATYESGFVIDKFPISRPNLTFSTLTVSNMSPEDSSIYLCSMRQGLNEKLFFGSGTQLSVL.

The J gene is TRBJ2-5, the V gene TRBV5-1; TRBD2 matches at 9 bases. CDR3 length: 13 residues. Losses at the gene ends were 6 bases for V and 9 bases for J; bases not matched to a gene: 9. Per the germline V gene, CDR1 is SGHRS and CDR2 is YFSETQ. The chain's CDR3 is CASNPAGGEAQYF. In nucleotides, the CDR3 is TGCGCCAGCAATCCCGCGGGAGGGGAGGCCCAGTACTTC.

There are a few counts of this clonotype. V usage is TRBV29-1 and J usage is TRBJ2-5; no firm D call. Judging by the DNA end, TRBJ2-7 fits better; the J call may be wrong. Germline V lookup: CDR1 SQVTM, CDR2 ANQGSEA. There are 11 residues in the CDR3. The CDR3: CSVAVDYEQYF. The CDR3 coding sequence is TGCAGCGTTGCGGTGGACTACGAGCAGTACTTC.

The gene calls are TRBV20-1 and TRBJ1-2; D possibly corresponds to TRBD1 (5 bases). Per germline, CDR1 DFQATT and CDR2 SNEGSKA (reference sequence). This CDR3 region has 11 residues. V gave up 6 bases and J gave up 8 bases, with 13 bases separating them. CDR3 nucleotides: TGCAGTGCCGAAGACAGCCAAGGCTACACCTTC. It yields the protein CSAEDSQGYTF.

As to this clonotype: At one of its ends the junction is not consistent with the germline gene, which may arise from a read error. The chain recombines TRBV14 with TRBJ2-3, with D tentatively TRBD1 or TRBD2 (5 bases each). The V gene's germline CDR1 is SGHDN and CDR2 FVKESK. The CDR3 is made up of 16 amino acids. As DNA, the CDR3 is TGTGCCAGCAGCCTCCAGGGAGCGTCGGTCACACATACGCAGTATTTT. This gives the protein CASSLQGASVTHTQYF.

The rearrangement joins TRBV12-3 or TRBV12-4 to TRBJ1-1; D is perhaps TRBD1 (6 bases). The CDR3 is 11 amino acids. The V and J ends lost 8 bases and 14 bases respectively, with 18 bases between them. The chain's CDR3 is CASGPTGPSFF. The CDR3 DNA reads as TGTGCCAGCGGACCGACAGGCCCCAGCTTCTTT.

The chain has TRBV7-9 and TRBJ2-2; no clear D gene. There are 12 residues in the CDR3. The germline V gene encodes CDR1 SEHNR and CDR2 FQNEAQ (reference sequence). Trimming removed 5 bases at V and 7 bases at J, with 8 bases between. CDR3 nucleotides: TGTGCCAGCAGCCGGCTGGGCGGGGAGCTGTTTTTT. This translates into CASSRLGGELFF.

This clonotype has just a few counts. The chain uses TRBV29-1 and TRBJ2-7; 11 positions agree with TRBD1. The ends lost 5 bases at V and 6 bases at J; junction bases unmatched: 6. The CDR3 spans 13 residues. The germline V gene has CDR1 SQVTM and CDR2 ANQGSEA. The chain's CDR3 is CSVRWTGGGEQYF. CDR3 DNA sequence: TGCAGCGTTAGATGGACAGGGGGCGGCGAGCAGTACTTC.

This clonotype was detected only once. This CDR3 reads CASSQPGDYHNEQFF. DNA for the CDR3: TGTGCCAGCAGCCAACCTGGGGACTACCACAATGAGCAGTTCTTC. The genes are TRBV7-9 and TRBJ2-1, with TRBD2 matching over 7 bases. With V trimmed by 5 bases and J by 5 bases, 9 bases remained unmatched. There are 15 residues in the CDR3. CDR1 and CDR2 from the germline V gene are SEHNR and FQNEAQ (reference sequence).

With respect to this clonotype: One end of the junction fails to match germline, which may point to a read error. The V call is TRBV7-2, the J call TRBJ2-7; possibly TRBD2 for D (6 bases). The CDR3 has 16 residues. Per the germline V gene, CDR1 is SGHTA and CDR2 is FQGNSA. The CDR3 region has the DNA TGTGCCTGCAGCCTCCTTGGCGGGGCCGTACCCTACGAGCAGTACTTC. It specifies CACSLLGGAVPYEQYF.

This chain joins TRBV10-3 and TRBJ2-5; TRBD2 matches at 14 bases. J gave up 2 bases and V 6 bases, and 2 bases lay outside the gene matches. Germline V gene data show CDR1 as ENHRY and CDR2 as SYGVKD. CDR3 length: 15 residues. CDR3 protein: CAIRGTSGRQETQYF. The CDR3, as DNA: TGTGCCATCAGGGGGACTAGCGGGAGACAAGAGACCCAGTACTTC.

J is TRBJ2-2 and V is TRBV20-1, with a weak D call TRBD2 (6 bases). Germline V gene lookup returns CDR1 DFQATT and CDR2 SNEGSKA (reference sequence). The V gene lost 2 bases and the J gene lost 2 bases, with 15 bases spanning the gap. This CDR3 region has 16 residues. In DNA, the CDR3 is TGCAGTGCTAGACCGGGAGTAAGGTTTAACACCGGGGAGCTGTTTTTT. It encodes CSARPGVRFNTGELFF.

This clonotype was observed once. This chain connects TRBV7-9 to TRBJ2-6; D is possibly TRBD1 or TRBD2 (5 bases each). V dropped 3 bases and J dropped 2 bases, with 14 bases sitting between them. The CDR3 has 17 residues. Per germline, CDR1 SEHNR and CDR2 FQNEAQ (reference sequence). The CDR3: CASSLSIGDPGANVLTF. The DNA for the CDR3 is TGTGCCAGCAGCTTGAGTATTGGGGACCCTGGGGCCAACGTCCTGACTTTC.

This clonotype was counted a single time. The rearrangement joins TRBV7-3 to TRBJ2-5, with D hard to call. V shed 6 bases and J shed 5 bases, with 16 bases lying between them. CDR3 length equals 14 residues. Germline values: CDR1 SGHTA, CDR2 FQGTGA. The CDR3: CASSSGPPPETQYF. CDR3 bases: TGTGCCAGCAGTTCAGGACCCCCCCCGGAGACCCAGTACTTC.

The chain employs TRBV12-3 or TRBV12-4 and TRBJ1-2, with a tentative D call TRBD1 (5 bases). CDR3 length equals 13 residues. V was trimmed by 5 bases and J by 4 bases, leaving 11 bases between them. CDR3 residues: CASSPPGIYGYTF. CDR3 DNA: TGTGCCAGCAGTCCCCCAGGGATCTATGGCTACACCTTC.

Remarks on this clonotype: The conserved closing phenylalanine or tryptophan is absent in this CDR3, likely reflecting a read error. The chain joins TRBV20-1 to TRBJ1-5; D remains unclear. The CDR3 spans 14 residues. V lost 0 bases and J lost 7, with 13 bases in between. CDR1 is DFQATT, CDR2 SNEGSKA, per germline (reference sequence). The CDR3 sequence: CSAREVQREQPQHL. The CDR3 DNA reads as TGCAGTGCTAGAGAAGTACAGAGGGAACAGCCCCAGCATCTT.

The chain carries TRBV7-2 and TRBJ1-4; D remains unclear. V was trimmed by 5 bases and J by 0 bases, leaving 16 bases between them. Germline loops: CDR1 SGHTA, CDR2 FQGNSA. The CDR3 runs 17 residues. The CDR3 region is CASSPPSGSATNEKLFF. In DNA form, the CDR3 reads TGTGCCAGCAGCCCCCCCTCGGGATCTGCAACTAATGAAAAACTGTTTTTT.

In DNA, the CDR3 is TGTGCCAGCAATAGTGGAGGGAGCACCTACGAGCAGTACTTC. This codes for CASNSGGSTYEQYF. This chain connects TRBV27 to TRBJ2-7; perhaps TRBD2 as D (6 bases). CDR3 length: 14 amino acids. Per germline, CDR1 MNHEY and CDR2 SMNVEV (reference sequence). The V gene lost 7 bases and the J gene lost 2 bases, with 15 bases spanning the gap.

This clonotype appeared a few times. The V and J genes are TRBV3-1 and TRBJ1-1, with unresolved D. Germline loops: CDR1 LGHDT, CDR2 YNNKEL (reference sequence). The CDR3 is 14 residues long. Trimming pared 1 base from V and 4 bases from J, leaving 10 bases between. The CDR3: CASSQGWSSTEAFF. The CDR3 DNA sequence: TGTGCCAGCAGCCAAGGATGGTCGAGCACTGAAGCTTTCTTT.